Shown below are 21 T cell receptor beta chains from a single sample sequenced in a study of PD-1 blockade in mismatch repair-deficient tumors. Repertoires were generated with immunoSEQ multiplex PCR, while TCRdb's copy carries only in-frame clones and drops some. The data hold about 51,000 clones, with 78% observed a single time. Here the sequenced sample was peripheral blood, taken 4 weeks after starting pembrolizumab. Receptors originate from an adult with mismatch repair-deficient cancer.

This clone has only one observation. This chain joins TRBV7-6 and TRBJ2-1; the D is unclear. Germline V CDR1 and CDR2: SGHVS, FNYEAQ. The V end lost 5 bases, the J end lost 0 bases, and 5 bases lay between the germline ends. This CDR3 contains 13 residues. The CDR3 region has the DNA TGTGCCAGCAGCCGGATCTCCTACAATGAGCAGTTCTTC. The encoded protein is CASSRISYNEQFF.

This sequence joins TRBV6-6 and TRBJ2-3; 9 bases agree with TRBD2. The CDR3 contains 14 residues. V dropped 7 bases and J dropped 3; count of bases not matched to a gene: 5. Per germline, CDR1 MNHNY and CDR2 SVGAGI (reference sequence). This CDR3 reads CASTLAGATDTQYF. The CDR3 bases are TGTGCCAGCACCTTAGCGGGAGCAACAGATACGCAGTATTTT.

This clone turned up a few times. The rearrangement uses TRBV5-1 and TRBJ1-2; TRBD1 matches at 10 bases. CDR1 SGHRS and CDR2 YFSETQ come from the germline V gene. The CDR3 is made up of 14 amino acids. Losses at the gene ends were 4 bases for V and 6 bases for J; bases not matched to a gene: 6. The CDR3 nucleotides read TGCGCCAGCAGCCCGGGACAGGGGTGGGATGGCTACACCTTC. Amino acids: CASSPGQGWDGYTF.

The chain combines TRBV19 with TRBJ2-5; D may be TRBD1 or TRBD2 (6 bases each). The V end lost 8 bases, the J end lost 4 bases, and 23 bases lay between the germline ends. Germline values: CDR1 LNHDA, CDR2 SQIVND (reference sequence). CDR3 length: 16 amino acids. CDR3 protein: CASRRDGGQAPETQYF. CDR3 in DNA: TGTGCCAGTCGTCGCGACGGGGGCCAGGCCCCAGAGACCCAGTACTTC. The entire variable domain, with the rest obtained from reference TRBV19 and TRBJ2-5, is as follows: DGGITQSPKYLFRKEGQNVTLSCEQNLNHDAMYWYRQDPGQGLRLIYYSQIVNDFQKGDIAEGYSVSREKKESFPLTVTSAQKNPTAFYLCASRRDGGQAPETQYFGPGTRLLVL.

As DNA, the CDR3 is TGTGCCAGCAGCGTAGGATCAGGGAAGTATTACGAGCAGTACTTC. It translates to CASSVGSGKYYEQYF. The chain combines TRBV9 with TRBJ2-7, with D perhaps TRBD1 (5 bases). The germline V and J ends were trimmed by 0 bases and 4 bases, with 14 bases remaining between them. The CDR3 covers 15 residues. From germline, CDR1 is SGDLS and CDR2 YYNGEE.

The CDR3 DNA follows: TGTGCCAGCAGCCAAGTCCCCGGTGAGCAGTTCTTC. This gives the protein CASSQVPGEQFF. The J gene is TRBJ2-1, the V gene TRBV14; D not certain. Trimming took off 1 base at V and 9 bases at J, with 7 bases between the two ends. Germline lookup yields CDR1 SGHDN and CDR2 FVKESK. CDR3 length: 12 residues. Full variable domain (outside the CDR3, taken from reference TRBV14 and TRBJ2-1): EAGVTQFPSHSVIEKGQTVTLRCDPISGHDNLYWYRRVMGKEIKFLLHFVKESKQDESGMPNNRFLAERTGGTYSTLKVQPAELEDSGVYFCASSQVPGEQFFGPGTRLTVL.

The CDR3 nucleotides read TGTGCTAGTGGTTTGGGGCCGATTGAAGCTTTCTTT. Translating it yields CASGLGPIEAFF. The chain links TRBV12-5 to TRBJ1-1; D gene uncertain. The germline V gene encodes CDR1 LGHNT and CDR2 FRNRAP. The CDR3 is made up of 12 amino acids. Trimming left V 1 base short and J 7 bases short, with 7 bases between.

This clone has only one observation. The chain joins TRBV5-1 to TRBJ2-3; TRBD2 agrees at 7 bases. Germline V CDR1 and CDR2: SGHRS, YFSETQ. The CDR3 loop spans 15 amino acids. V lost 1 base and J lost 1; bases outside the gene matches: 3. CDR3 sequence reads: CASSLWGGGTDTQYF. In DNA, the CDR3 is TGCGCCAGCAGCTTGTGGGGAGGGGGCACAGATACGCAGTATTTT.

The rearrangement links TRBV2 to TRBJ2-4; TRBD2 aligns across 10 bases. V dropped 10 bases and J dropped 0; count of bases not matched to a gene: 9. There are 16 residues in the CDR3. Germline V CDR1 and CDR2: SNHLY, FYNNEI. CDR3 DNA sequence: TGTGCCACTCGATGGACTAGCGGAGTAGCCAAAAACATTCAGTACTTC. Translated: CATRWTSGVAKNIQYF. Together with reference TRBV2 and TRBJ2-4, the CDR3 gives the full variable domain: EPEVTQTPSHQVTQMGQEVILRCVPISNHLYFYWYRQILGQKVEFLVSFYNNEISEKSEIFDDQFSVERPDGSNFTLKIRSTKLEDSAMYFCATRWTSGVAKNIQYFGAGTRLSVL.

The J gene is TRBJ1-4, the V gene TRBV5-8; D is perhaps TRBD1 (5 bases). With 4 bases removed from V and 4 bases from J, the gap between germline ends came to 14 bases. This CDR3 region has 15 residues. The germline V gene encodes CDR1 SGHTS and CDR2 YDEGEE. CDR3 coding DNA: TGTGCCAGCAGCGCAGTCCAGGGAGTTAATGAAAAACTGTTTTTT. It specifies CASSAVQGVNEKLFF.

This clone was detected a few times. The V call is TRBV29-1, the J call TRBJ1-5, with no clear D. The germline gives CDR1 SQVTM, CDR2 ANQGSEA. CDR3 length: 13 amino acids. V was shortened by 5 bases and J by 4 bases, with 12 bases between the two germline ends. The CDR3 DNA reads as TGCAGCGTTCAGCCGGACCTTAATCAGCCCCAGCATTTT. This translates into CSVQPDLNQPQHF.

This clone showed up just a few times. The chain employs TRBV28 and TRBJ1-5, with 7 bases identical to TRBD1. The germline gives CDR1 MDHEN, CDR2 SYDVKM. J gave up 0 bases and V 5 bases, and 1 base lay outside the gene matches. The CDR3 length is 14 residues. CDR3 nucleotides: TGTGCCAGCAGTGACAGGGCTAGCAATCAGCCCCAGCATTTT. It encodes CASSDRASNQPQHF.

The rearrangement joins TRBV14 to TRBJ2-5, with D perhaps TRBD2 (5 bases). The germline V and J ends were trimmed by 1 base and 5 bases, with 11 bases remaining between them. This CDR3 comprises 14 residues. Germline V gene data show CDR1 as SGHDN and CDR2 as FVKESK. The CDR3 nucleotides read TGTGCCAGCAGCCAAGCTCTAGCCGGGGAGACCCAGTACTTC. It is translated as CASSQALAGETQYF.

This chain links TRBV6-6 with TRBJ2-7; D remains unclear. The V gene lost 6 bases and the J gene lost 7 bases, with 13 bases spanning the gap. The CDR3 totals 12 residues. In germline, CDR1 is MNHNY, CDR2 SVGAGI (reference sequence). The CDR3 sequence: CASRRFIGEQYF. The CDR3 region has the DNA TGTGCCAGCAGACGGTTTATTGGGGAGCAGTACTTC.

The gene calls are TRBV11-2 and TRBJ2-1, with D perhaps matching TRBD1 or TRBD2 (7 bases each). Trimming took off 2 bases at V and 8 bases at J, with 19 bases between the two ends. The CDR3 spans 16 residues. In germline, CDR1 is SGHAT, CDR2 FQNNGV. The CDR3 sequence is CASSLSAGGGFDEQFF. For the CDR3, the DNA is TGTGCCAGCAGCTTATCGGCAGGGGGAGGGTTCGATGAGCAGTTCTTC. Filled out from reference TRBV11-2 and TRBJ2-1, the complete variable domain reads EAGVAQSPRYKIIEKRQSVAFWCNPISGHATLYWYQQILGQGPKLLIQFQNNGVVDDSQLPKDRFSAERLKGVDSTLKIQPAKLEDSAVYLCASSLSAGGGFDEQFFGPGTRLTVL.

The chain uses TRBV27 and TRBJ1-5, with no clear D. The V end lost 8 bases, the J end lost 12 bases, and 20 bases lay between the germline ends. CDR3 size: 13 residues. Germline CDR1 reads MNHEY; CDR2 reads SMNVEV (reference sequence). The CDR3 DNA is TGTGCCAGCGTAAAACTTGGATTAACCCTCCAGCATTTT. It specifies CASVKLGLTLQHF.

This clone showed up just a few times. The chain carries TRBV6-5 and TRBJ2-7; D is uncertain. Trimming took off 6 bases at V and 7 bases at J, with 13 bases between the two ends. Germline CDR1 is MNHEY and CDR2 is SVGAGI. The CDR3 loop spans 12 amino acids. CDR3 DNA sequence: TGTGCCAGCAGCCCGGACGCCCGGGAGCAGTACTTC. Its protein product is CASSPDAREQYF.

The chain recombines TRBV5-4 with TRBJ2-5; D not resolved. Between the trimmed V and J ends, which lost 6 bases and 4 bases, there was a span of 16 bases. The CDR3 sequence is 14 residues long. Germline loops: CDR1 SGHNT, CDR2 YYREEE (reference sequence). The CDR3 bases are TGTGCCAGCAAACAACGTAGCTCTGGAGAGACCCAGTACTTC. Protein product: CASKQRSSGETQYF. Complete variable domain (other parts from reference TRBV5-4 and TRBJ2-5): ETGVTQSPTHLIKTRGQQVTLRCSSQSGHNTVSWYQQALGQGPQFIFQYYREEENGRGNFPPRFSGLQFPNYSSELNVNALELDDSALYLCASKQRSSGETQYFGPGTRLLVL.

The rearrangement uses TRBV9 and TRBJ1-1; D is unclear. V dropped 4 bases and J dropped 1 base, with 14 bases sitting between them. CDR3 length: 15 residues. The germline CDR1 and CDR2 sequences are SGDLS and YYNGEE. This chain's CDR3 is CASSPRTVPNTEAFF. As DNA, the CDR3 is TGTGCCAGCAGCCCCCGAACCGTCCCGAACACTGAAGCTTTCTTT.

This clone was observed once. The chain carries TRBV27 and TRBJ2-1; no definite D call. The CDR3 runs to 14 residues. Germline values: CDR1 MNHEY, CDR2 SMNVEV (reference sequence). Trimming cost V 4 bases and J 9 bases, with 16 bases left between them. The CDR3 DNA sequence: TGTGCCAGCAGTTCCCTCGGAAGGTTCGGTGAGCAGTTCTTC. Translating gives CASSSLGRFGEQFF.

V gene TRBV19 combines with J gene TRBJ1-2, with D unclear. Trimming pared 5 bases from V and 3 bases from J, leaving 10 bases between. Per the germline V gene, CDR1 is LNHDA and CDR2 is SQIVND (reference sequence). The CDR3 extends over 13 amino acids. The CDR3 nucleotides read TGTGCCAGTAGTTACGACGGGTACTATGGCTACACCTTC. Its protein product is CASSYDGYYGYTF.